This TCR beta chain was recorded in a study of T cells after yellow fever vaccination. This clonotype was picked up a small number of times. Its antigen is as yet unknown. Study-level results: Booster samples showed a return of most primary-vaccination clones (roughly 96% CD4, around 88% CD8). Although the secondary response was weaker, it peaked faster, at day 5 versus 15.

5'RACE template switching generated TCR cDNA, adding a universal primer site and UMIs. Each CDR3 protein is one row after TCRdb ran MiXCR on the 5' RACE reads. The table has 240,000 or so distinct CDR3 sequences, about 7% seen once; the top ten hold approximately 0.85%. Sequences were derived from CD4+ T cells sorted from PBMCs, sampled 15 days after the yellow fever booster vaccination. The clonotype was recovered from a young man who received the YFV17D yellow fever vaccine.

CDR3: CASSFLSSGSRTDTQYF. CDR3 nucleotide sequence: TGTGCCAGCAGCTTCTTAAGTAGCGGGAGTCGCACAGATACGCAGTATTTT. The V gene is TRBV5-6, the J gene TRBJ2-3; 9 nucleotides line up with TRBD2. CDR1 and CDR2 from the germline V gene are SGHDT and YYEEEE. V gave up 2 bases and J gave up 1 base; unmatched junction bases: 8. This CDR3 contains 17 residues.